The TCR beta chain described here comes from a study of T cell responses to AZD1222 COVID-19 vaccine. The study's findings and limits: Unmutated variant regions are reportedly targeted by nearly half of spike-specific TCRs. The span of vaccine-associated CD4 TCRs extended across spike, with dominance at 160-218 and 743-854. Sampling captured repertoires only after the peak T cell response.

A note on this clone: Its antigen remains unidentified.

Looked up from germline, CDR1 is LNHDA and CDR2 is SQIVND (reference sequence). This CDR3 is 15 amino acids long. The V gene lost 4 bases and the J gene lost 6 bases, with 15 bases spanning the gap. Profiled with immunoSEQ multiplex PCR; TCRdb holds only in-frame clones, not every one. The top ten clones hold less than 5.5% of a sample with 130,000 to 150,000 clones, under 95% of them seen once. This clonotype was sampled from an adult in good health. Material: peripheral blood, obtained on day 0 of AZD1222 vaccination. The chain is built from TRBV19 and TRBJ2-2; D is possibly TRBD1 (5 bases). The CDR3 protein is CASSRNQGSAGELFF. The CDR3 DNA follows: TGTGCCAGTAGTAGGAATCAGGGTTCCGCCGGGGAGCTGTTTTTT.